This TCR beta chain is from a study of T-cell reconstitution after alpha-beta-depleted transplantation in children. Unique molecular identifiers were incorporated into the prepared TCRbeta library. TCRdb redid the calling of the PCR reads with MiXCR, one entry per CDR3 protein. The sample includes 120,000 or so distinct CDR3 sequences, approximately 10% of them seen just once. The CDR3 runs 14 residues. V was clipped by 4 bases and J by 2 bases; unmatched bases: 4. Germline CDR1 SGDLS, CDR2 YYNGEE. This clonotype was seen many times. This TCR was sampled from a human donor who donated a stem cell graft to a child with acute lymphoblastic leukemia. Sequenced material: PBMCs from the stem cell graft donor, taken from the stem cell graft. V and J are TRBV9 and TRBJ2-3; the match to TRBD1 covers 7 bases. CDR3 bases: TGTGCCAGCAGCTCGGACAGGACCACAGATACGCAGTATTTT. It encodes CASSSDRTTDTQYF. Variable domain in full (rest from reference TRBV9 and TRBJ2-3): DSGVTQTPKHLITATGQRVTLRCSPRSGDLSVYWYQQSLDQGLQFLIQYYNGEERAKGNILERFSAQQFPDLHSELNLSSLELGDSALYFCASSSDRTTDTQYFGPGTRLTVL.